The 14 T cell receptor beta chains given below trace back to one sample, sequenced in a study of T cells after yellow fever vaccination. TCRdb redid the calling of the 5' RACE reads with MiXCR, one entry per CDR3 protein. The sample contains about 220,000 distinct CDR3 sequences, 6% to 8% of which appear only once. The material sequenced was CD4+ T cells sorted from PBMCs, taken on the day of the yellow fever booster vaccination. The receptors were gathered from a man aged 30-40 years who received the YFV17D yellow fever vaccine.

This clonotype showed up just a few times. The genes are TRBV12-3 or TRBV12-4 and TRBJ2-3; 9 nucleotides align to TRBD2. With V trimmed by 7 bases and J by 5 bases, 7 bases remained unmatched. The CDR3 contains 14 residues. The CDR3 DNA follows: TGTGCCAGCATGGCGGGGGGGGCTGGAGATACGCAGTATTTT. Translated, it gives CASMAGGAGDTQYF.

This clonotype was picked up many times. The chain recombines TRBV7-2 with TRBJ2-5; D gene uncertain. The CDR3 runs 12 residues. Germline V CDR1 and CDR2: SGHTA, FQGNSA. Trimming left V 0 bases short and J 5 bases short, with 4 bases between. The CDR3 region is CASSLARETQYF. In DNA form, the CDR3 reads TGTGCCAGCAGCTTAGCACGCGAGACCCAGTACTTC.

This clonotype has ten or more counts. The chain is built from TRBV2 and TRBJ2-1; D gene ambiguous. This CDR3 contains 14 residues. Trimming stripped 5 bases from V and 10 bases from J, with 18 bases between. Germline CDR1 is SNHLY and CDR2 is FYNNEI. Written as DNA, the CDR3 is TGTGCCAGCAGTCAGTTGGCCCGCGGTGGGGAGCAGTTCTTC. Its translation: CASSQLARGGEQFF.

The sample holds many counts of this clonotype. This chain connects TRBV12-3 or TRBV12-4 to TRBJ1-5; D possibly corresponds to TRBD1 (5 bases). Deletions cut 6 bases from V and 7 bases from J, with 10 bases between. The CDR3 spans 12 residues. CDR3 in amino acids: CASRGVGQPQHF. CDR3 in DNA: TGTGCCAGCAGAGGGGTAGGGCAGCCCCAGCATTTT.

The chain joins TRBV10-3 to TRBJ2-2; 8 positions match TRBD2. The germline CDR1 and CDR2 sequences are ENHRY and SYGVKD. CDR3 length equals 14 residues. J gave up 5 bases and V 7 bases, and 6 bases lay outside the gene matches. The CDR3 region has the DNA TGTGCCATCAAAAGCGGGAGTCGAACCGGGGAGCTGTTTTTT. It encodes CAIKSGSRTGELFF.

There are a few counts of this clonotype. The V call is TRBV7-6, the J call TRBJ2-2; TRBD2 matches 8 bases. The ends lost 5 bases at V and 0 bases at J; junction bases unmatched: 2. The germline gives CDR1 SGHVS, CDR2 FNYEAQ. The CDR3 is made up of 15 amino acids. CDR3 residues: CASSPGLANTGELFF. In DNA form, the CDR3 reads TGTGCCAGCAGCCCGGGACTAGCGAACACCGGGGAGCTGTTTTTT. Full variable domain (rest looked up from reference TRBV7-6 and TRBJ2-2): GAGVSQSPRYKVTKRGQDVALRCDPISGHVSLYWYRQALGQGPEFLTYFNYEAQQDKSGLPNDRFSAERPEGSISTLTIQRTEQRDSAMYRCASSPGLANTGELFFGEGSRLTVL.

This chain connects TRBV20-1 to TRBJ2-2, with TRBD2 matching 7 bases. V lost 0 bases, J lost 3 bases, and 7 bases stayed unmatched. The length of the CDR3 is 16 residues. Germline V gives CDR1 DFQATT, CDR2 SNEGSKA (reference sequence). The CDR3 sequence: CSARDRGGSHTGELFF. As DNA, the CDR3 is TGCAGTGCTAGAGATCGAGGCGGGAGTCACACCGGGGAGCTGTTTTTT.

There are many counts of this clonotype. The chain recombines TRBV10-3 with TRBJ2-7; 8 bases map to TRBD2. V shed 0 bases and J 2 bases; nucleotides not matched to a gene: 6. Per germline, CDR1 ENHRY and CDR2 SYGVKD. The CDR3 covers 16 residues. The CDR3 DNA reads TGTGCCATCAGTGAGTCACTGACTAGCGCAGCCTACGAGCAGTACTTC. Encoded protein: CAISESLTSAAYEQYF.

The chain recombines TRBV25-1 with TRBJ2-7, with D unclear. Trimming stripped 2 bases from V and 7 bases from J, with 9 bases between. The CDR3 is 12 amino acids. CDR1 is MGHDK and CDR2 is SYGVNS in the germline V gene. CDR3 region: CASSERAREQYF. The CDR3 bases are TGTGCCAGCAGTGAAAGGGCTAGGGAGCAGTACTTC.

This chain uses TRBV20-1 with TRBJ2-7; 9 nucleotides line up with TRBD1. The V gene's germline CDR1 is DFQATT and CDR2 SNEGSKA (reference sequence). The CDR3 length is 14 residues. Germline trimming cut 4 bases from V and 6 bases from J; bases unmatched to any gene: 10. The CDR3 region has the DNA TGCAGTGCTAAGGTCTCGGGACAGGGTAGCGAGCAGTACTTC. Encoded protein: CSAKVSGQGSEQYF.

This clonotype came up many times. The CDR3 DNA sequence: TGCAGTGCCAAGAGGCCAGATACGCAGTATTTT. Amino acids: CSAKRPDTQYF. The V gene is TRBV20-1, the J gene TRBJ2-3; D is uncertain. V gave up 6 bases and J gave up 4 bases, with 8 bases separating them. The CDR3 is 11 amino acids. CDR1 and CDR2 (germline): DFQATT, SNEGSKA (reference sequence).

This clonotype was observed a handful of times. V is TRBV20-1 and J is TRBJ2-3, with 9 nucleotides matching TRBD2. The germline CDR1 and CDR2 sequences are DFQATT and SNEGSKA (reference sequence). V shed 2 bases and J 2 bases; nucleotides not matched to a gene: 5. The CDR3 totals 15 residues. CDR3 sequence: CSARKGTSPTDTQYF. The CDR3 DNA follows: TGCAGTGCTAGAAAGGGGACTAGCCCCACAGATACGCAGTATTTT.

This clonotype was detected only a few times. J is TRBJ2-3 and V is TRBV20-1, with 12 positions matching TRBD2. Germline CDR1 is DFQATT and CDR2 is SNEGSKA (reference sequence). Trimming cost V 1 base and J 2 bases; bases outside gene matches: 4. This CDR3 has 16 amino acids. The CDR3 nucleotides read TGCAGTGCTAGAGGGGGGACTAGCGGGTTCACAGATACGCAGTATTTT. As protein: CSARGGTSGFTDTQYF.

The V and J genes are TRBV7-2 and TRBJ2-1, with TRBD2 identical over 12 bases. The CDR3 spans 16 residues. Germline lookup yields CDR1 SGHTA and CDR2 FQGNSA. V shed 5 bases and J 4 bases; nucleotides not matched to a gene: 6. The CDR3 sequence is CASSRTSGAGYNEQFF. CDR3 nucleotides: TGTGCCAGCAGCAGGACTAGCGGGGCTGGGTACAATGAGCAGTTCTTC.